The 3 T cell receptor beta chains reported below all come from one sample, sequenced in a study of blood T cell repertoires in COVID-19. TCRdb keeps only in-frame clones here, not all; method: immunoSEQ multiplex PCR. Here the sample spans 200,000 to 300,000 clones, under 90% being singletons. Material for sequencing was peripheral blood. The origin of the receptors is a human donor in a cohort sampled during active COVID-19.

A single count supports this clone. In nucleotides, the CDR3 is TGTGCCAGTAGTACAAGTAGCGGGGTTCGCACAGATACGCAGTATTTT. Translating it yields CASSTSSGVRTDTQYF. The chain has TRBV19 and TRBJ2-3; 8 bases line up with TRBD2. After removal of 4 bases from V and 1 base from J, the junction contained 7 bases not matched to a gene. Per germline, CDR1 LNHDA and CDR2 SQIVND (reference sequence). The CDR3 is 16 residues long.

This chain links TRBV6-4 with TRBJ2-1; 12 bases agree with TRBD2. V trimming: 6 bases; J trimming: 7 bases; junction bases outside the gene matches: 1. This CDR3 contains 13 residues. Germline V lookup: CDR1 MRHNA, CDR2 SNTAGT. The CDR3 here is CASSLAGGNEQFF. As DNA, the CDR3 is TGTGCCAGCAGCCTAGCGGGAGGGAATGAGCAGTTCTTC.

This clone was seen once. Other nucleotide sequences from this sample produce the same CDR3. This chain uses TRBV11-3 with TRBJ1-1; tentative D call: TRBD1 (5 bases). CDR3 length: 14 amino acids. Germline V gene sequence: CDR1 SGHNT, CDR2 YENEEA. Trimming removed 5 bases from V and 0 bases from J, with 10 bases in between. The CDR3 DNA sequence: TGTGCCAGCAGCCCCGGGGGGTTGAACACTGAAGCTTTCTTT. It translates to CASSPGGLNTEAFF.